This T cell receptor beta chain was identified in a study of blood T cells in healthy people across ages. Whole-study findings and limits: Age brought a roughly linear fall in TCR beta diversity measured per million T cells.

CDR3 size: 14 residues. The V end was cut by 1 base, the J end by 2 bases, with 7 bases between. Remarks on this clonotype: What it binds is unknown.

It was with a sample-barcoded 5' primer and a J-beta primer mix that a second PCR of roughly 7 to 12 cycles was run. The yield of each sample was at least 2.5 million CDR3-containing paired-end reads. Using its own MiXCR run on the 5' RACE reads, TCRdb lists one record per CDR3 protein. The sample carries around 990,000 distinct CDR3 sequences, 20% to 25% recorded once. This sample also appeared in a second study, on T cells of mothers and their children. That paper notes: Donation came from three healthy Caucasian mothers together with their six children. Sample barcodes and 2-4 random nucleotides came from the second PCR's M1S primer.

The chain uses TRBV12-3 or TRBV12-4 and TRBJ2-3; D gene uncertain. This receptor was obtained from a girl aged 2-10 years in good health. The sequenced material came from blood. In DNA, the CDR3 is TGTGCCAGCAGTTTAGTACTTTACACAGATACGCAGTATTTT. This codes for CASSLVLYTDTQYF.